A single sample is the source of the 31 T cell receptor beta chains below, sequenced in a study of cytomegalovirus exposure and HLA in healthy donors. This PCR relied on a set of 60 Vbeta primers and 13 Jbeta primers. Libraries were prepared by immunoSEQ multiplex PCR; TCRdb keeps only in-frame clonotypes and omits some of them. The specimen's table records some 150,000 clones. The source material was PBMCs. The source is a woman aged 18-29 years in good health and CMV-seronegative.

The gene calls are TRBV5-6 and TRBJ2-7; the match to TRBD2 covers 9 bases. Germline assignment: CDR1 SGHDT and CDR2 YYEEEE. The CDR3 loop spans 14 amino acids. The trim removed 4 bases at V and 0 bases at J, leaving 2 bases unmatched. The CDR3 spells CASSASGNSYEQYV. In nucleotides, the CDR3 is TGTGCCAGCAGCGCTAGCGGGAACTCCTACGAGCAGTACGTC.

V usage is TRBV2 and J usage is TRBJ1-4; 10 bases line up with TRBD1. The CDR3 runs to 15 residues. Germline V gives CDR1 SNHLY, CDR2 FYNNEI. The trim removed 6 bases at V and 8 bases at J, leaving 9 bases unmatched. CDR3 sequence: CASRTTGGFGEKLFF. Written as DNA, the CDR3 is TGTGCCAGCAGGACGACAGGGGGCTTTGGGGAAAAACTGTTTTTT.

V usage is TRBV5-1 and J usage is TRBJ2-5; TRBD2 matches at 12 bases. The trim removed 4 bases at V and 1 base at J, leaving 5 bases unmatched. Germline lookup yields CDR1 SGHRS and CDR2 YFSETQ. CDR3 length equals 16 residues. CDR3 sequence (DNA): TGCGCCAGCAGCCAGGGACTAGCGGGTGTCCAAGAGACCCAGTACTTC. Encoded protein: CASSQGLAGVQETQYF.

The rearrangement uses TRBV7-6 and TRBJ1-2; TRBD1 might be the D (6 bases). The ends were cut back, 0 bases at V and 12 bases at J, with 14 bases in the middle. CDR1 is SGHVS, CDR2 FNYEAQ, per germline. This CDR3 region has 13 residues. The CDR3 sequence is CASSLARQESHTF. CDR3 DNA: TGTGCCAGCAGCTTAGCCAGACAGGAATCACACACCTTC.

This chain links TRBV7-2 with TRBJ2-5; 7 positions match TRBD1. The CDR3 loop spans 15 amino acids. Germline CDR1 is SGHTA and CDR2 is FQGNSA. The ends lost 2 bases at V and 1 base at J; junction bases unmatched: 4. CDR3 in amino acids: CASSLYRGAQETQYF. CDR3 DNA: TGTGCCAGCAGCTTATACAGGGGTGCCCAAGAGACCCAGTACTTC.

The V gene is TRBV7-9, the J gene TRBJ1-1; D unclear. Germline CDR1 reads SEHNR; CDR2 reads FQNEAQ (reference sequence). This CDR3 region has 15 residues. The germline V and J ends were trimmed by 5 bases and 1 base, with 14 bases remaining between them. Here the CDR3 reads CASSAVGGRNTEAFF. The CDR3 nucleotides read TGTGCCAGCAGCGCAGTGGGAGGGAGGAACACTGAAGCTTTCTTT. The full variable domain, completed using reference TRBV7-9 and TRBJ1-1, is DTGVSQNPRHKITKRGQNVTFRCDPISEHNRLYWYRQTLGQGPEFLTYFQNEAQLEKSRLLSDRFSAERPKGSFSTLEIQRTEQGDSAMYLCASSAVGGRNTEAFFGQGTRLTVV.

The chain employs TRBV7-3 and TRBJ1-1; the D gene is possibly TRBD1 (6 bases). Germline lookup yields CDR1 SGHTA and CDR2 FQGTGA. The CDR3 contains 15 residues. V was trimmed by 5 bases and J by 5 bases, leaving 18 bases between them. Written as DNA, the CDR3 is TGTGCCAGCAGCCTAAATACAGGGTTAGCGACTGAAGCTTTCTTT. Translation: CASSLNTGLATEAFF. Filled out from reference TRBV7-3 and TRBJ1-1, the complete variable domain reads GAGVSQTPSNKVTEKGKYVELRCDPISGHTALYWYRQSLGQGPEFLIYFQGTGAADDSGLPNDRFFAVRPEGSVSTLKIQRTERGDSAVYLCASSLNTGLATEAFFGQGTRLTVV.

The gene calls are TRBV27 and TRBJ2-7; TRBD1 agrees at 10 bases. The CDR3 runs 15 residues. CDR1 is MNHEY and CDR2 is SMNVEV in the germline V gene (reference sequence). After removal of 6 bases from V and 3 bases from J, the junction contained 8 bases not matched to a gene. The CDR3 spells CASSLGQGGYYEQYF. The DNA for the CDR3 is TGTGCCAGCAGCTTAGGACAGGGGGGATACTACGAGCAGTACTTC.

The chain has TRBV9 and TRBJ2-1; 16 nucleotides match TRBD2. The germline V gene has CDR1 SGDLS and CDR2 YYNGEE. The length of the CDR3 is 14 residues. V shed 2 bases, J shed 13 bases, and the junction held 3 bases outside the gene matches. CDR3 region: CASSVGLAGGPQFF. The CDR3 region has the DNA TGTGCCAGCAGCGTGGGACTAGCGGGAGGGCCCCAGTTCTTC.

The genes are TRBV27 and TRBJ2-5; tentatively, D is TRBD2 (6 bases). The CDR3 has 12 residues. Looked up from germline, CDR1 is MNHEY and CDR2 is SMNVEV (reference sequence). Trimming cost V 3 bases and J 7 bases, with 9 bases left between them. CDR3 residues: CASSLGGGTQYF. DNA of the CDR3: TGTGCCAGCAGTTTGGGGGGTGGGACCCAGTACTTC.

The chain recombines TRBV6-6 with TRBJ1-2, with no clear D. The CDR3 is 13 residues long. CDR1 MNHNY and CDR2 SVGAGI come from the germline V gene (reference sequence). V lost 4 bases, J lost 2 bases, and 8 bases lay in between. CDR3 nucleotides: TGTGCCAGCAGTTCTGACGGGAACTATGGCTACACCTTC. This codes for CASSSDGNYGYTF.

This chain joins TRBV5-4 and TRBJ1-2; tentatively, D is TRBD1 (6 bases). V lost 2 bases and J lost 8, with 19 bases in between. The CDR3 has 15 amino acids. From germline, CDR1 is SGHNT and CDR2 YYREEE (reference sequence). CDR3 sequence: CASSFGSTGNGGYTF. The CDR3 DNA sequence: TGTGCCAGCAGCTTTGGGAGCACAGGGAACGGGGGCTACACCTTC.

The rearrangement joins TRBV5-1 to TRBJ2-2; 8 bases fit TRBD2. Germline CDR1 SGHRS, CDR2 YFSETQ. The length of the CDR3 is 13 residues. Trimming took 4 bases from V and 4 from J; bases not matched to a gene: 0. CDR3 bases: TGCGCCAGCAGCGGACTAGCCACCGGGGAGCTGTTTTTT. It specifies CASSGLATGELFF.

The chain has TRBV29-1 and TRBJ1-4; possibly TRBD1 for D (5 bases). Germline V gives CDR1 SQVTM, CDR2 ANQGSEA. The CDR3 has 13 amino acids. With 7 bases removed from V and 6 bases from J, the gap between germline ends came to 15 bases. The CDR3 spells CSGGGAGDEKLFF. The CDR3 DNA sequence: TGCAGCGGGGGGGGTGCGGGGGATGAAAAACTGTTTTTT.

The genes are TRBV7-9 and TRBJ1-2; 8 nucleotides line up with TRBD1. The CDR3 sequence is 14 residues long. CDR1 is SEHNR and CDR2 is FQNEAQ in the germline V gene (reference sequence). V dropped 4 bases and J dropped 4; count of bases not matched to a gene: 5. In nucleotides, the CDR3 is TGTGCCAGCAGCTCGACAGGGGCGACCTATGGCTACACCTTC. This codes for CASSSTGATYGYTF. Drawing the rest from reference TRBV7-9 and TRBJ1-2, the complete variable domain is DTGVSQNPRHKITKRGQNVTFRCDPISEHNRLYWYRQTLGQGPEFLTYFQNEAQLEKSRLLSDRFSAERPKGSFSTLEIQRTEQGDSAMYLCASSSTGATYGYTFGSGTRLTVV.

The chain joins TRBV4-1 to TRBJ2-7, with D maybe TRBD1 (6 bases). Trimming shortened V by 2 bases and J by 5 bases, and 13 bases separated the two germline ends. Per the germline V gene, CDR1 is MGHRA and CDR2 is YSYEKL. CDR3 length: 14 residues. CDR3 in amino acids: CASSQQQGVDEQYF. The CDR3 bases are TGCGCCAGCAGCCAACAACAGGGAGTGGACGAGCAGTACTTC.

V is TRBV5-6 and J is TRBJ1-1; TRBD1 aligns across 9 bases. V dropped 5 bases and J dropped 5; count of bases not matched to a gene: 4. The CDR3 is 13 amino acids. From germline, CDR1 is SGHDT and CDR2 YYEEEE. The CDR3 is CASRGQGNTEAFF. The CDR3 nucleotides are TGTGCCAGCAGAGGACAGGGGAATACTGAAGCTTTCTTT. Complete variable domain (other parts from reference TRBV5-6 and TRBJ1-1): DAGVTQSPTHLIKTRGQQVTLRCSPKSGHDTVSWYQQALGQGPQFIFQYYEEEERQRGNFPDRFSGHQFPNYSSELNVNALLLGDSALYLCASRGQGNTEAFFGQGTRLTVV.

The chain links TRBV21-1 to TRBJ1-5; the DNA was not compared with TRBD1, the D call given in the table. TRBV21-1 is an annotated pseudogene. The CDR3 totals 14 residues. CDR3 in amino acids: CASSKGHRSRPQHF. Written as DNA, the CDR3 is TGTGCCAGCAGCAAAGGACACCGTTCACGGCCCCAGCATTTT.

The CDR3, as DNA: TGTGCCAGCAGCCAGACCGGGACTAGCGGGGGTGAGGAGACCCAGTACTTC. It yields the protein CASSQTGTSGGEETQYF. The chain combines TRBV14 with TRBJ2-5, with 14 bases aligning to TRBD2. Per germline, CDR1 SGHDN and CDR2 FVKESK. The CDR3 runs 17 residues. The V gene end was trimmed by 3 bases and the J gene end by 5 bases; junction bases not matched to a gene: 8.

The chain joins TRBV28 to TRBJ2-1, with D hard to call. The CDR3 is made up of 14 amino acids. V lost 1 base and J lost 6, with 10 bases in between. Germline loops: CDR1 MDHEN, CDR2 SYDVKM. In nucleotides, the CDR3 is TGTGCCAGCAGTTTATTGGGCAGGTCCAATGAGCAGTTCTTC. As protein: CASSLLGRSNEQFF. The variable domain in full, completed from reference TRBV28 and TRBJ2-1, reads DVKVTQSSRYLVKRTGEKVFLECVQDMDHENMFWYRQDPGLGLRLIYFSYDVKMKEKGDIPEGYSVSREKKERFSLILESASTNQTSMYLCASSLLGRSNEQFFGPGTRLTVL.

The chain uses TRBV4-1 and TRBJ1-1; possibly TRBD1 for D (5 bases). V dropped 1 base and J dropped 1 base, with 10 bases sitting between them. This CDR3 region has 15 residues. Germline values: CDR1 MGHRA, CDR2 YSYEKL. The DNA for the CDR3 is TGCGCCAGCAGCCAAGTCATGGGGGGGAACACTGAAGCTTTCTTT. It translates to CASSQVMGGNTEAFF.

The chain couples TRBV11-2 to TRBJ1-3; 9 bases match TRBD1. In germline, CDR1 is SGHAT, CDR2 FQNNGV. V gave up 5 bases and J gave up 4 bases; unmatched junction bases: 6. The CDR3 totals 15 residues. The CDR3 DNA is TGTGCCAGCAGCGCACAGGGGGCGCTCGGAAACACCATATATTTT. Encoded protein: CASSAQGALGNTIYF.

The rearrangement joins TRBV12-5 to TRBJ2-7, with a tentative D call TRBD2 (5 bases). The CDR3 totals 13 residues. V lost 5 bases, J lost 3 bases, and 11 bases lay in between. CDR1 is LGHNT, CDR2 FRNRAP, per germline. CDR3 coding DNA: TGTGCTAGTGGTCCGGGTAGCGTCTACGAGCAGTACTTC. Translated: CASGPGSVYEQYF.

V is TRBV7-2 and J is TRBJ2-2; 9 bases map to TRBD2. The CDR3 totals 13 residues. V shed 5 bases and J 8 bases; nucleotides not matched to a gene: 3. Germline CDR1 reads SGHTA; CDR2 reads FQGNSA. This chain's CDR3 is CASSVGLAGELFF. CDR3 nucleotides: TGTGCCAGCAGCGTGGGACTAGCAGGGGAGCTGTTTTTT.

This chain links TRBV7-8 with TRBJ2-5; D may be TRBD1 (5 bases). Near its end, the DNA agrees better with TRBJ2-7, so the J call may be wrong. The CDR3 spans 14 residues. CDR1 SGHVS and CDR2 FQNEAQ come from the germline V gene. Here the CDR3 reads CASSHRQLGYEQYF. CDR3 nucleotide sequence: TGTGCCAGCAGCCACAGACAGTTAGGCTACGAGCAGTACTTC.

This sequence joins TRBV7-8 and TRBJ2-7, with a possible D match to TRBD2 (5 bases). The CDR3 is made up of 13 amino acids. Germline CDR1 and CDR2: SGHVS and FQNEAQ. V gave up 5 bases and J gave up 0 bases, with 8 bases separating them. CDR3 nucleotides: TGTGCCAGCAGCCCCGGACTCTCCTACGAGCAGTACTTC. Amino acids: CASSPGLSYEQYF.

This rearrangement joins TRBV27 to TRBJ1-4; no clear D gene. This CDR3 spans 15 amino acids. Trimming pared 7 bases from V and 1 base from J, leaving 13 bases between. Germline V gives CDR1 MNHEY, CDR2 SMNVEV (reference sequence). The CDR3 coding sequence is TGTGCCAGCATAAGGAGAATGGGAACTAATGAAAAACTGTTTTTT. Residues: CASIRRMGTNEKLFF.

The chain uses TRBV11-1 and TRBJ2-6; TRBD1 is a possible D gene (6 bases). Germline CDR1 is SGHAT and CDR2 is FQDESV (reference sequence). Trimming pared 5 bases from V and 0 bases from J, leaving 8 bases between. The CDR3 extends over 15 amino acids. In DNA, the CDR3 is TGTGCCAGCAGCCGGGACAACTCTGGGGCCAACGTCCTGACTTTC. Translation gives CASSRDNSGANVLTF.

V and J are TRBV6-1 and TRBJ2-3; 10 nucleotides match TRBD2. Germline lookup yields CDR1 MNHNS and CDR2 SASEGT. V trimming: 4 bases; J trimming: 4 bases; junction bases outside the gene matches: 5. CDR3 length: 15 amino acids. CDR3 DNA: TGTGCCAGCAGTGCCATAGCGGGAGGTGCAGATACGCAGTATTTT. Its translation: CASSAIAGGADTQYF.

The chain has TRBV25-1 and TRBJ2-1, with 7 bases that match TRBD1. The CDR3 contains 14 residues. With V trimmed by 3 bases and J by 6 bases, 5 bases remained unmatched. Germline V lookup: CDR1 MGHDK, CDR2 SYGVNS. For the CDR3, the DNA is TGTGCCAGCAGTGAGAGGGGACAGATCAATGAGCAGTTCTTC. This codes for CASSERGQINEQFF.

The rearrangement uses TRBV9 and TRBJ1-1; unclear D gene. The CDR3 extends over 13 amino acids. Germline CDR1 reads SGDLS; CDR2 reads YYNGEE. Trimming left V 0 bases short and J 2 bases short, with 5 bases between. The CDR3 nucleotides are TGTGCCAGCAGCGTAGACTTCAACACTGAAGCTTTCTTT. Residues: CASSVDFNTEAFF.